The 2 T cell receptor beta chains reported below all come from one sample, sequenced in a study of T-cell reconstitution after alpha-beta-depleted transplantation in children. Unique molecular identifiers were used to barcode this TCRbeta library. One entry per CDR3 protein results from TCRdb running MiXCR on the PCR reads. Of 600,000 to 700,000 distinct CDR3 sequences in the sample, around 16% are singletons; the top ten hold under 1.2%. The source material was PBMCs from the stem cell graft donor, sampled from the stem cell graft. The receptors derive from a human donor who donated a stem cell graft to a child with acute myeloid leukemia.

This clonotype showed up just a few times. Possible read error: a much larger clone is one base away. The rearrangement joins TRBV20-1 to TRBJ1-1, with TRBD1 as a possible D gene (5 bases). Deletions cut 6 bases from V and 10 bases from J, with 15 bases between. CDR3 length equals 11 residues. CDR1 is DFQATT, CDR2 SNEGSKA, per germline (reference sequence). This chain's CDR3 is CSAAASQGAFF. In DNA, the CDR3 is TGCAGTGCCGCCGCGTCCCAGGGAGCTTTCTTT.

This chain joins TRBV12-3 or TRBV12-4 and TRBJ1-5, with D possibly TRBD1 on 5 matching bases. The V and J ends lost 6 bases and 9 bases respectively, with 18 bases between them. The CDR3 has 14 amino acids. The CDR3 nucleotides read TGTGCCAGCAGGGGGGGGATCCACATATCGCCCCAGCATTTT. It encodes CASRGGIHISPQHF.